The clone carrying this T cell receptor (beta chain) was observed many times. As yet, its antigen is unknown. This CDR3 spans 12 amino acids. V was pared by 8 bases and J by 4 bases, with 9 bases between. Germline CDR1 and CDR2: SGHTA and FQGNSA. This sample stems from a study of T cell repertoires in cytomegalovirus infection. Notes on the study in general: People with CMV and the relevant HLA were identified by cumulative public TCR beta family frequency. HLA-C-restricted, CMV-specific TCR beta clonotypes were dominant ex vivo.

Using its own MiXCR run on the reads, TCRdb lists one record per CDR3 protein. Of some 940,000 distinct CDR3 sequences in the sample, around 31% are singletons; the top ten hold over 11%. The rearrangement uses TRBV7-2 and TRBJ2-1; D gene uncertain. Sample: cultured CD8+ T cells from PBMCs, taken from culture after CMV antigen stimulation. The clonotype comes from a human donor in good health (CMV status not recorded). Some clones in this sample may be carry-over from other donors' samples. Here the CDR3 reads CASGLTYNEQFF. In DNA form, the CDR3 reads TGTGCCAGCGGCCTCACATACAATGAGCAGTTCTTC.